This paragraph reports one T cell receptor beta chain. The antigen remains unidentified. The sample holds other DNA sequences that translate to the same CDR3. This CDR3 region has 13 residues. With 2 bases removed from V and 3 bases from J, the gap between germline ends came to 7 bases. From germline, CDR1 is KGHSH and CDR2 LQKENI. Data came from immunoSEQ multiplex PCR; TCRdb stores just in-frame clones and leaves some out. This repertoire shows approximately 1,500,000 clones, approximately 98% found once; its top ten account for roughly 0.45%. The source of the sample is a study of shared clonotypes between healthy human individuals. About the research overall: Each donor had three CD4 naive, three CD4 memory, two CD8 naive and one CD8 memory plate. Points from the study as a whole: Non-shared clonotypes were found to have lower generation probabilities than the clonotypes that were shared by all four of the sorted-subset donors. Among the subsets, naive ones generally showed larger estimated richness than memory ones.

The sequence was collected from a man aged 30 to 45 in good health. The specimen was naive CD4+ T cells sorted from blood. Specified subset: CD45RA+ positively selected. The chain recombines TRBV18 with TRBJ1-2; D remains unclear. The CDR3 DNA reads as TGTGCCAGCTCACCATTGGGAGACTATGGCTACACCTTC. The encoded protein is CASSPLGDYGYTF.